A single T cell receptor (beta chain) is shown here with its context. Its antigen remains unknown. Conventional CD4+ T cells were sorted from blood as CD25-low CD127-high cells. This entry comes from a study of regulatory and conventional T cells in RAG deficiency. General study results and limits: Sorted Omenn CD25-high CD127-low cells may not be bona fide Tregs. In Omenn syndrome, Treg and Tconv repertoires overlapped >85%. Omenn syndrome and CID/AS patients had roughly 92-fold fewer unique Treg TCR beta sequences, versus roughly 10-fold elsewhere.

The CDR3 is made up of 14 amino acids. V lost 3 bases and J lost 0, with 6 bases in between. The germline CDR1 and CDR2 sequences are SGHDN and FVKESK. Produced via immunoSEQ multiplex PCR; TCRdb's table is partial and in-frame only. This table holds roughly 30,000 clones, 90% to 97% found once. The same data also went into a second study, on regulatory T cells. From that paper: Amplification used 52 TRBV primers and 13 TRBJ primers. In patients, unique TRB V-J pairs were restricted and V/J usage skewed, especially in Tregs.

The V and J genes are TRBV14 and TRBJ1-5; no definite D call. Sequencing input: CD25- CD4+ T cells sorted from blood. The source of this sequence is a human donor in good health. The CDR3: CASSHTNSNQPQHF. The CDR3 coding sequence is TGTGCCAGCAGCCACACAAATAGCAATCAGCCCCAGCATTTT. The whole variable domain, filled in from reference TRBV14 and TRBJ1-5, reads EAGVTQFPSHSVIEKGQTVTLRCDPISGHDNLYWYRRVMGKEIKFLLHFVKESKQDESGMPNNRFLAERTGGTYSTLKVQPAELEDSGVYFCASSHTNSNQPQHFGDGTRLSIL.